These T cell receptor beta chains were read from a single sample in a study of graft-versus-host responses after intestinal transplantation. No antigens are known for them. Clones were read by immunoSEQ multiplex PCR, and TCRdb kept only the in-frame ones, dropping some. The sample consists of almost 40,000 clones, about 95% of them appearing once. Here the sequenced sample was unstimulated CD8+ T cells sorted from spleen or lymph node cells, taken before transplant. These TCRs come from a human donor who was the organ donor for an intestinal transplant. The CDR3 runs from the conserved cysteine through the conserved F or W. Fields, in order: J gene, D gene, V gene, CDR3 DNA, CDR3 protein. The D gene is left open where the match is weak.

TRBJ1-3 | . | TRBV28 | TGTGCCAGCAGCCCCCTAGGGTCTGGAAACACCATATATTTT | CASSPLGSGNTIYF
TRBJ2-7 | TRBD2 | TRBV5-6 | TGTGCCAGCACCACCACCGGGACTAGGGTGCAGTACTTC | CASTTTGTRVQYF
TRBJ2-7 | TRBD1 | TRBV13 | TGTGCCAGCAGCCCCGGGACAGGGGGGAATAAGTACTTC | CASSPGTGGNKYF
TRBJ1-4 | . | TRBV11-2 | TGTGCCAGCAGCTTAGATGGGGGCGCAACTAATGAAAAACTGTTTTTT | CASSLDGGATNEKLFF
TRBJ1-2 | . | TRBV4-3 | TGCGCCAGCAGCCAAGAGCCGGGATCCAACTATGGCTACACCTTC | CASSQEPGSNYGYTF
TRBJ2-1 | . | TRBV5-6 | TGTGCCAGCAGCTTTGCGCGCAACTCCTACAATGAGCAGTTCTTC | CASSFARNSYNEQFF
TRBJ2-5 | . | TRBV2 | TGTGCCAGTAGTTGGGATTTGGAGACCCAGTACTTC | CASSWDLETQYF
TRBJ2-7 | . | TRBV30 | TGTGCCTGGAGTGTACGGGGCGCGCCCCGGCAGTACTTC | CAWSVRGAPRQYF
TRBJ1-4 | . | TRBV27 | TGTGCCAGCAGTTCGATGGGCCCTAACGAAAAACTGTTTTTT | CASSSMGPNEKLFF
TRBJ2-7 | . | TRBV5-6 | TGTGCCAGCAGCTTGGCGAGGGGGGGCTACGAGCAGTACTTC | CASSLARGGYEQYF
TRBJ2-3 | TRBD2 | TRBV4-1 | TGCGCCAGCAGCCAATGGATTAGCGGGGGGGCTACAGATACGCAGTATTTT | CASSQWISGGATDTQYF